This TCR beta chain was sequenced in a study of blood T cell repertoires in COVID-19. Study-wide context: The cDNA or gDNA used as material had been derived from T cells, B-cell-depleted T cells, or PBMCs.

The CDR3 totals 15 residues. J lost 8 bases, V lost 1 base, and 6 bases had no gene match. CDR1 is MNHNY, CDR2 SVGAGI, per germline (reference sequence). Profiling relied on immunoSEQ multiplex PCR, and the TCRdb table lists in-frame clones only, not all of them. The sample yields 170,000 or so clones, approximately 86% seen once. The chain employs TRBV6-6 and TRBJ1-4; 8 bases line up with TRBD1. Sequencing used peripheral blood. This TCR derives from a middle-aged man with active or convalescent COVID-19. The CDR3 coding sequence is TGTGCCAGCAGTTACTTGGGACAGGAGGGGGAAAAACTGTTTTTT. The encoded protein is CASSYLGQEGEKLFF.